The clone carrying this T cell receptor beta chain appeared many times. Its antigen is currently unknown. TCR beta VDJ combinations and CDR3 sequences were profiled from genomic DNA. TCRdb re-derived calls from the reads in MiXCR, one entry per CDR3 protein. Here the sample spans about 150,000 distinct CDR3 sequences, about 52% being singletons. The germline V gene has CDR1 SGDLS and CDR2 YYNGEE. The CDR3 extends over 13 amino acids. V lost 0 bases and J 5 bases, leaving 9 bases between the germline ends. The sample comes from a study of CD8+CD57+ T cells in acquired aplastic anemia. Study results and caveats: Overlap between patients and controls comprised twenty-nine CD8+ CDR3 sequences.

The sequenced patients had an expansion of CD8+CD57+ cells seen by flow cytometry. This chain links TRBV9 with TRBJ2-7; D gene ambiguous. This sequence originates from a human donor with aplastic anemia. The sequenced material came from sorted CD4+, CD8+, or CD8+CD57+ T cells (not recorded which) from PBMCs. This CDR3 is CASSVAERDEQYF. The CDR3 DNA sequence: TGTGCCAGCAGCGTAGCTGAGAGAGACGAGCAGTACTTC.